This TCR beta chain stems from a study of shared clonotypes between healthy human individuals. Study results and caveats: Sharing of clonotypes among donors was expected to vary with sequencing depth. Incomplete sequencing of sorted subsets was indicated by rarefaction despite large depth.

Trimming cost V 5 bases and J 7 bases, with 9 bases left between them. Per germline, CDR1 SGHAT and CDR2 FQNNGV. The CDR3 totals 12 residues. In the authors' workflow: ImmunoSEQ sequences covered only the junction and lacked quality scores; filtering therefore differed. Libraries were prepared by immunoSEQ multiplex PCR; TCRdb keeps only in-frame clonotypes and omits some of them. That table supplies the V and J calls and clone size; D and trimming were determined from the DNA. The sample lists 550,000 to 850,000 clones; approximately 77% were seen once. Details on this clone: Its specificity is not known.

The sequencing sample was made of memory CD4+ T cells sorted from blood. Documented subset: CD45RA-negative fraction. The receptor comes from a woman aged 25 to 39 in good health. V is TRBV11-2 and J is TRBJ2-1; D call uncertain. Here the CDR3 reads CASSESRNEQFF. The CDR3 DNA is TGTGCCAGCAGCGAAAGCAGAAATGAGCAGTTCTTC.